A single sample is the source of the 3 T cell receptor beta chains below, sequenced in a study of blood T cells in healthy people across ages. Alongside a J-beta primer mix, a sample-barcoded 5' primer served in a second PCR lasting about 7 to 11 cycles. One entry per CDR3 protein results from TCRdb running MiXCR on the 5' RACE reads. There are 700,000 or so distinct CDR3 sequences in the sample; less than 45% occur only once, and approximately 29% lies in the top ten. Material for sequencing was blood. The receptors stem from a man older than 75 in good health.

About this clonotype itself: Possible read error: a much larger clone is one base away. The genes are TRBV4-3 and TRBJ2-7; TRBD2 agrees at 13 bases. Gene TRBJ2-5 matches the end of the DNA better, so the J call may be wrong. Germline V lookup: CDR1 LGHNA, CDR2 YSLEER. This CDR3 has 15 residues. CDR3 region: CASNQEGLAGETQYF. The CDR3 bases are TGCGCCAGCAACCAAGAGGGACTAGCGGGGGAGACCCAGTACTTC.

This clonotype has more than one count but fewer than ten. J is TRBJ2-7 and V is TRBV6-2 or TRBV6-3; 9 positions agree with TRBD2. With V trimmed by 2 bases and J by 4 bases, 0 bases remained unmatched. This CDR3 has 13 residues. CDR1 is MNHEY and CDR2 is SVGEGT in the germline V gene. The CDR3 reads CASSYLAGYEQYF. The CDR3 coding sequence is TGTGCCAGCAGTTACCTAGCGGGATACGAGCAGTACTTC.

V gene TRBV4-1 combines with J gene TRBJ1-2, with 8 bases that match TRBD1. Germline trimming cut 1 base from V and 8 bases from J; bases unmatched to any gene: 3. The CDR3 has 13 residues. CDR1 MGHRA and CDR2 YSYEKL come from the germline V gene. CDR3 residues: CASSQAGGEGYTF. The DNA for the CDR3 is TGCGCCAGCAGCCAAGCAGGGGGCGAGGGCTACACCTTC.